This T cell receptor beta chain was identified in a study of shared clonotypes between healthy human individuals. The overall study: CD4 naive and CD4 memory each took three plates per donor, while CD8 naive took two and CD8 memory one. Overall study results and limits: Rarefaction analysis demonstrated incomplete sorted-subset sequencing notwithstanding large depth. Naive subsets usually exceeded memory subsets in estimated richness.

The repertoire was sequenced with immunoSEQ multiplex PCR; TCRdb's copy has only in-frame clones and lacks some. The repertoire holds roughly 680,000 clones, approximately 72% seen once, with more than 1.5% in the top ten. Turning to this clone: Its matching antigen is unknown.

A CD45RA+ naive subset and a CD45RA-negative memory subset were split from CD4+ cells. CDR1 and CDR2 from the germline V gene are MNHEY and SVGAGI. CDR3 length: 14 residues. V was shortened by 8 bases and J by 0 bases, with 10 bases between the two germline ends. Sequencing input: memory CD4+ T cells sorted from blood. The subset denotes: CD45RA-negative fraction. This receptor was identified in a woman between 25 and 40 years old in good health. This sequence joins TRBV6-5 and TRBJ1-4, with D hard to call. The CDR3 region has the DNA TGTGCCAGCGCTTCGGGCCCAACTAATGAAAAACTGTTTTTT. It encodes CASASGPTNEKLFF.